Sequencing of this T cell receptor beta chain was carried out in a study of somatic mutations in cytotoxic T cells in rheumatoid arthritis. The overall study: Blood from the patient (approximately 27 ml EDTA) was drawn right after diagnosis, pretreatment.

Study-wide results and caveats: Relative to age-matched healthy controls, rheumatoid arthritis patients did not differ significantly in CD8+ T-cell clonality. In rheumatoid arthritis patients, unlike healthy controls, CD8+ clonality rose with age.

This clone was seen once. The antigen is not known. TCRdb's copy holds only in-frame clones and misses some; the assay was immunoSEQ multiplex PCR. Seen here are about 29,000 clones, 85% to 90% observed once, and the top ten hold over 7.5%. Trimming shortened V by 1 base and J by 4 bases, and 8 bases separated the two germline ends. Germline values: CDR1 MGHRA, CDR2 YSYEKL. The CDR3 spans 14 residues. The sequenced material came from CD8+ T cells sorted from blood. The origin of this receptor is an adult with rheumatoid arthritis. The rearrangement links TRBV4-1 to TRBJ2-1; D is possibly TRBD2 (5 bases). CDR3 region: CASSQGSGYNEQFF. The CDR3 nucleotides are TGCGCCAGCAGCCAAGGCTCGGGATACAATGAGCAGTTCTTC.